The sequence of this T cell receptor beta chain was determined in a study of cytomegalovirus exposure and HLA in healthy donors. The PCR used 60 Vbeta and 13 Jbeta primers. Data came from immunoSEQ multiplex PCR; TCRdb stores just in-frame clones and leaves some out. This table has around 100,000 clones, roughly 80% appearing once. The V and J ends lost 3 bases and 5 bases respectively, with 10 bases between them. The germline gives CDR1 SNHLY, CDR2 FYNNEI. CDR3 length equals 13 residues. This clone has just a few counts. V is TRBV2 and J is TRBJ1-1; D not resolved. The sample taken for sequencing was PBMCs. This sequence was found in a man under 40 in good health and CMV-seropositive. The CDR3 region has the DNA TGTGCCAGCAGTGAGCGGTGGGAGACTGAAGCTTTCTTT. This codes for CASSERWETEAFF.